Listed below are T cell receptor beta chains from one sample, sequenced in a study of a mutant IDH1 vaccine in newly diagnosed glioma. These receptors' antigens are unknown. This table comes from immunoSEQ multiplex PCR, and its TCRdb copy is limited to in-frame clones, with some not included. The sample has about 35,000 clones; 75% to 85% are singletons. Source: peripheral blood mononuclear cells (PBMCs), taken from a glioma patient whose treatment included an IDH1 peptide vaccine. The receptor source for this set is a young woman with glioma. Some clones in this sample may be carry-over from other donors' samples. The CDR3 runs from the conserved cysteine through the conserved F or W. D genes are given only for firm matches. Size tells how often a clone was seen (once, few, many) or the class of an expanded clone, and some rows leave it out.

>.|TRBV2|.
CASSGRTRNTEAFF
>TRBD2|TRBV19|.
CASSLNPGLAGGEQYF
>.|TRBV7-6|.
CASSLARTTEAFF
>.|TRBV9|.
CASSVGSHGNTIYF
>.|TRBV4-2|.
CASSQVSMGPYYGYTF
>.|TRBV9|.
CASSVGGTGTIYF
>.|TRBV5-1|few
CASSLERPNDTQYF
>TRBD1|TRBV9|.
CASSVTGGGEQYF
>.|TRBV15|.
CATLSQGSLNEQFF
>TRBD2|TRBV7-2|few
CASSLLPSGRTGELFF
>TRBD1|TRBV6-5|.
CASRPVQGVRGTQYF
>.|TRBV19|.
CASSMEPIPNQPQHF
>TRBD1|TRBV5-4|.
CASRTGWLDQPQHF
>.|TRBV5-6|.
CASSLRVVYEQYF
>.|TRBV28|.
CASSHAISWAEAFF
>TRBD2|TRBV11-3|once
CASSLEAGGRNEQFF
>.|TRBV5-6|.
CASSRAVAGGDGYTF
>.|TRBV28|.
CASSLMPAEAFF
>.|TRBV10-3|.
CAAGFGGSTDTQYF
>.|TRBV29-1|once
CSVEWDGSYEQYF
>.|TRBV2|.
CASSVQGQPQHF
>TRBD2|TRBV6-1|few
CASSEGLAMAKNIQYF
>.|TRBV6-1|.
CASQMRGASNQPQHF
>TRBD1|TRBV7-2|.
CASRSRDRYEQYF
>.|TRBV5-1|.
CASSLAPSYGYTF
>.|TRBV29-1|once
CSVERGLFPTDTQYF
>.|TRBV5-6|.
CASSQGLSGDDEQYF
>.|TRBV7-7|.
CASGTSMTLGKGAGELFF
>.|TRBV19|.
CASSIGGIGALNYGYTF
>TRBD2|TRBV5-4|.
CASSSSGVNTGELFF
>.|TRBV5-1|.
CASSLGGVQETQYF
>TRBD1|TRBV6-1|.
CAGTKDRGGGELFF
>.|TRBV29-1|.
CSVEAHHTQYF
>.|TRBV4-1|once
CASSQDPPSRGPAGSQYF
>TRBD1|TRBV27|.
CASTDETGLSIGEQYF
>TRBD2|TRBV15|.
CATSRDLLAGVSYNEQFF
>.|TRBV18|.
CASSPRVTERNEQFF
>TRBD1|TRBV5-5|.
CASSLEGAKYF
>TRBD1|TRBV10-1|.
CASSEGTEDTGELFF
>.|TRBV29-1|.
CSVADNEQFF
>.|TRBV18|.
CASSPWRQNYGYTF